These T cell receptor beta chains were read from a single sample in a study of blood T cell repertoires in COVID-19. The method was immunoSEQ multiplex PCR; TCRdb's version includes in-frame clones alone and lacks a portion of them. The profile shows about 92,000 clones, roughly 87% of them singletons. Material: peripheral blood. The receptors here all came from a woman aged 55-69 years with COVID-19, enrolled during active disease. Both conserved end residues are part of each CDR3. The D gene is left open where the match is weak. Where a row states a size, it is once, few, many or the class of an expanded clone; other rows omit it.

D	V	size	J	DNA	CDR3
.	TRBV5-6	few	TRBJ1-2	TGTGCCAGCAGCTTGGCAAGGAGTTCTAACTATGGCTACACCTTC	CASSLARSSNYGYTF
TRBD1	TRBV4-2	few	TRBJ1-6	TGTGCCAGCAGCCAAAGGACAGGGGGAAAAAATTCACCCCTCCACTTT	CASSQRTGGKNSPLHF
.	TRBV9	few	TRBJ2-1	TGTGCCAGCAGCGCCACAGGCCTGGCTTTATCCTACAATGAGCAGTTCTTC	CASSATGLALSYNEQFF
TRBD2	TRBV28	few	TRBJ2-1	TGTGCCAGCAGTCGACTAGCGAAGGACTACAATGAGCAGTTCTTC	CASSRLAKDYNEQFF
TRBD1	TRBV27	.	TRBJ2-7	TGTGCCAGCAGCCCCGGGACAGGGGGCATCTACGAGCAGTACTTC	CASSPGTGGIYEQYF
TRBD1	TRBV19	.	TRBJ2-7	TGTGCCAGTAGTATGGGGACAGGGGGCTTTTACGAGCAGTACTTC	CASSMGTGGFYEQYF
.	TRBV7-3	.	TRBJ2-1	TGTGCCAGCAGCTTATACCCAGCGACCGCCTACAATGAGCAGTTCTTC	CASSLYPATAYNEQFF
TRBD1	TRBV5-6	.	TRBJ1-2	TGTGCCAGCAGCATCTCCGGGACAGGGATTCGTGGCTACACCTTC	CASSISGTGIRGYTF
TRBD1	TRBV3-1/TRBV3-2	few	TRBJ1-5	TGTGCCAGCAGCACAGACAGGGACCAGCCCCAGCATTTT	CASSTDRDQPQHF
.	TRBV5-1	once	TRBJ1-4	TGCGCCAGCAGCTACGACAGCCCGTTTGGTGAAAAACTGTTTTTT	CASSYDSPFGEKLFF
.	TRBV4-3	.	TRBJ1-1	TGCGCCAGCAGCCTTGGAGGCAGGGGGAACACTGAAGCTTTCTTT	CASSLGGRGNTEAFF
TRBD1	TRBV5-6	.	TRBJ1-1	TGTGCCAGCAGGGGACAGCCGAACACTGAAGCTTTCTTT	CASRGQPNTEAFF
.	TRBV7-2	.	TRBJ1-2	TGTGCCAGCAGCTTAGAGGTTACAGGGCGGAGTGAGGGCTACACCTTC	CASSLEVTGRSEGYTF
.	TRBV27	.	TRBJ1-2	TGTGCCAGCAGTTCCCGACCTGTTGGAGGTAACTATGGCTACACCTTC	CASSSRPVGGNYGYTF
.	TRBV4-1	.	TRBJ1-2	TGCGCCAGCAGCCAAGCCGGAGGGGCAGTGAGTGGCTACACCTTC	CASSQAGGAVSGYTF
TRBD1	TRBV10-3	once	TRBJ1-6	TGTGCCATCAGTGAGCGGGGCAGGGGGTTTGATTCACCCCTCCACTTT	CAISERGRGFDSPLHF
.	TRBV4-1	.	TRBJ1-2	TGCGCCAGCAGCGAGTGGGGCGGCTATGGCTACACCTTC	CASSEWGGYGYTF
.	TRBV30	.	TRBJ2-3	TGTGCCTGGAGAAACGGAGATACGCAGTATTTT	CAWRNGDTQYF
TRBD1	TRBV7-9	.	TRBJ1-1	TGTGCCAGCAGCTTTCGGCGACAGGGGACGGGAGCTTTCTTT	CASSFRRQGTGAFF
.	TRBV7-2	once	TRBJ1-5	TGTGCCAGCACCCCCGAGGGTTATAGCAATCAGCCCCAGCATTTT	CASTPEGYSNQPQHF
TRBD2	TRBV6-1	.	TRBJ2-5	TGTGCCAGCAGTGATGGAGGGAGGGGTGAGACCCAGTACTTC	CASSDGGRGETQYF
.	TRBV11-1	.	TRBJ2-1	TGTGCCAGCAGCTTTATCGGTAATGAGCAGTTCTTC	CASSFIGNEQFF
TRBD1	TRBV3-1/TRBV3-2	.	TRBJ1-1	TGTGCCAGCAGCCAACAGACAGGGTACACTGAAGCTTTCTTT	CASSQQTGYTEAFF
.	TRBV5-6	.	TRBJ1-4	TGTGCCAGCAGCTCCCAGGGGTTAGGTGAAAAACTGTTTTTT	CASSSQGLGEKLFF
.	TRBV5-1	.	TRBJ2-1	TGCGCCAGCAGCTTGGGTCTTACAATCAATGAGCAGTTCTTC	CASSLGLTINEQFF
TRBD1	TRBV27	.	TRBJ1-5	TGTGCCAGCAGCCCCGGGACAGCTTATCAGCCCCAGCATTTT	CASSPGTAYQPQHF
.	TRBV12-3/TRBV12-4	.	TRBJ2-7	TGTGCCAGCCGCGGGACAGCTGAGAACGAGCAGTACTTC	CASRGTAENEQYF
.	TRBV7-9	once	TRBJ1-2	TGTGCCAGCAGCTTTGCGGGGGGCCACTATGGCTACACCTTC	CASSFAGGHYGYTF
TRBD1	TRBV19	.	TRBJ1-1	TGTGCCAGTAGTATAGGGGACAGGGTGATCACTGAAGCTTTCTTT	CASSIGDRVITEAFF
TRBD2	TRBV29-1	.	TRBJ2-7	TGCAGCGTTGGGGCGCTGGCGGGGGGCGAGCAGTACTTC	CSVGALAGGEQYF
.	TRBV6-6	.	TRBJ1-1	TGTGCCAGCAGTTACCAGGGTTGGGACACTGAAGCTTTCTTT	CASSYQGWDTEAFF
TRBD2	TRBV9	.	TRBJ2-1	TGTGCCAGCAGCGTAGCTTTTAGCGGGGACTCCTACAATGAGCAGTTCTTC	CASSVAFSGDSYNEQFF
TRBD1	TRBV10-3	once	TRBJ1-1	TGTGCCATCAGTGAACGCACAGGGGCAGGGGAAGCTTTCTTT	CAISERTGAGEAFF
.	TRBV9	.	TRBJ2-1	TGTGCCAGCAGCGTAGGCGGTGAGCAGTTCTTC	CASSVGGEQFF
TRBD2	TRBV4-1	.	TRBJ2-7	TGCGCCAGCAGCCAAGATCCTCGGGGGGGCCTGCCCTACGAGCAGTACTTC	CASSQDPRGGLPYEQYF
TRBD2	TRBV6-2/TRBV6-3	few	TRBJ2-2	TGTGCCAGCAGTTACATTGCGGGGGGCCCTAACACCGGGGAGCTGTTTTTT	CASSYIAGGPNTGELFF
.	TRBV4-2	.	TRBJ2-2	TGTGCCAGCAGTCAGACGGGACTCGGGACCGGGGAGCTGTTTTTT	CASSQTGLGTGELFF
TRBD1	TRBV5-1	few	TRBJ1-4	TGCGCCAGCAGCCTCGACGGGACAGGGGGTGAAAAACTGTTTTTT	CASSLDGTGGEKLFF
.	TRBV10-3	.	TRBJ1-6	TGTGCCATCAGCTCTGGGGCCAATTCACCCCTCCACTTT	CAISSGANSPLHF
.	TRBV11-2	.	TRBJ1-2	TGTGCCAGCAGCGCAGCGAGGGGGAGCTATGGCTACACCTTC	CASSAARGSYGYTF
.	TRBV20-1	few	TRBJ2-7	TGCAGTGCTAGTCCCCGGGGCTACGAGCAGTACTTC	CSASPRGYEQYF
.	TRBV19	few	TRBJ1-3	TGTGCCAGTAGTATCCCTCGACAGTTCTTCTCTGGAAACACCATATATTTT	CASSIPRQFFSGNTIYF
.	TRBV3-1/TRBV3-2	.	TRBJ1-2	TGTGCCAGCAGCCAAGGTGAAGGGGGCTATGGCTACACCTTC	CASSQGEGGYGYTF
TRBD1	TRBV11-2	.	TRBJ2-1	TGTGCCAGCAGCAAAGCCGGGACAGGGGTCCTGTATGAGCAGTTCTTC	CASSKAGTGVLYEQFF
.	TRBV29-1	.	TRBJ1-1	TGCAGCGCCGCTCCAGGGTCTCGAACTGAAGCTTTCTTT	CSAAPGSRTEAFF
.	TRBV7-6	few	TRBJ1-1	TGTGCCAGCAGCCGAGAGAGCCGGAACACTGAAGCTTTCTTT	CASSRESRNTEAFF
.	TRBV2	.	TRBJ1-6	TGTGCCAGCAGTGACGAGGGCAGCAATTCACCCCTCCACTTT	CASSDEGSNSPLHF
.	TRBV10-1	.	TRBJ2-1	TGCGCCAGCAGTGACCGGGCGGGGCGATTTTACAATGAGCAGTTCTTC	CASSDRAGRFYNEQFF
.	TRBV7-2	few	TRBJ1-5	TGTGCCAGCAGCTTAGGGGCCGATGAGCCCCAGCATTTT	CASSLGADEPQHF
.	TRBV6-6	.	TRBJ1-2	TGTGCCAGCAGTTACTCACAGGGTGGGGGCTACACCTTC	CASSYSQGGGYTF
.	TRBV3-1/TRBV3-2	.	TRBJ2-4	TGTGCCAGCAGCCAATTTCCGGGACACCAGTACTTC	CASSQFPGHQYF
.	TRBV6-6	once	TRBJ1-2	TGTGCCAGCACCCCCGGACAGAACTACGGCTACACCTTC	CASTPGQNYGYTF
.	TRBV6-5	.	TRBJ1-1	TGTGCCAGCAGGAGGACAGATCAGAACACTGAAGCTTTCTTT	CASRRTDQNTEAFF
TRBD1	TRBV24-1	.	TRBJ1-4	TGTGCCACCGACCGGGACAGCACTAATGAAAAACTGTTTTTT	CATDRDSTNEKLFF
TRBD2	TRBV27	.	TRBJ2-5	TGTGCCAGCAGTTTACGACTAGCGGGGGAAGAGACCCAGTACTTC	CASSLRLAGEETQYF
.	TRBV5-1	.	TRBJ1-6	TGCGCCAGCATGGAGGTCGATAATTCACCCCTCCACTTT	CASMEVDNSPLHF
.	TRBV28	.	TRBJ1-1	TGTGCCAGCAGTCCGGGACACATGAACACTGAAGCTTTCTTT	CASSPGHMNTEAFF
.	TRBV5-6	.	TRBJ2-7	TGTGCCAGCAGCTCCGAGGAGAGGGCCTACGAGCAGTACTTC	CASSSEERAYEQYF
TRBD1	TRBV30	.	TRBJ1-5	TGTGCCTGGAGCGGCCGACAGGGCGATCAGCCCCAGCATTTT	CAWSGRQGDQPQHF
.	TRBV6-5	.	TRBJ1-1	TGTGCCAGCAGTCACCGGGGAGCGATGAACACTGAAGCTTTCTTT	CASSHRGAMNTEAFF